This T cell receptor beta chain comes out of a study of circulating tumor DNA in untreated peripheral T-cell lymphoma (dated by TCRdb to the early 2020s). General conclusions and limits of the study: Tumor-specific clonotypes were found in 76% of patients, coming from approximately 87% of baseline tissues and approximately 61% of baseline serum samples.

The CDR3 contains 17 residues, cysteine and phenylalanine counted. Here the CDR3 DNA is all that survives: 51 bases in frame from base 1. The CDR1 and CDR2 encoded by the germline V gene are SGHDN and FVKESK. The junction carries 18 bases between V and J, which are trimmed by 3 bases and 0 bases respectively. Tumor-specific TCR clonotypes were identified by sequencing baseline tumor tissue collected before treatment. Next-generation sequencing of T-cell receptor sequences was used to monitor peripheral T-cell lymphoma patients receiving frontline treatment on a trial. There are a few counts of this clone. No cognate antigen has been identified for it. Base qualities are not at hand, and no much larger clone is one base apart. Library method: the immunoSEQ multiplex PCR assay. Drawn from immuneACCESS, this table holds only the in-frame rearrangements with V and J called that TCRdb kept. Clones are partly lost; checked studies trace under half to an unresolved V gene and leave the rest unexplained. Counted in this sample were 5,000 to 7,000 clones; 60% to 80% of them appeared once. Approximately 60% of the sample rests with the top ten.

The rearranged chain carries TRBV14 and TRBJ2-7, with a tentative D gene TRBD2 over 5 matching bases. The receptor was derived from a human donor with peripheral T-cell lymphoma. The source material was tumor tissue. The encoded CDR3 is CASSQAGVGGSSYEQYF. DNA sequence: TGTGCCAGCAGCCAGGCCGGGGTAGGTGGGAGCTCCTACGAGCAGTACTTC.